This paragraph reports one TCR beta chain. This sample is drawn from a study of neoadjuvant anti-PD-1 for oral cavity cancer. Germline V gene lookup returns CDR1 ENHRY and CDR2 SYGVKD. The ends lost 5 bases at V and 5 bases at J; junction bases unmatched: 6. This CDR3 spans 15 amino acids. Some clones are missing from TCRdb's copy, which holds only in-frame ones; the method was immunoSEQ multiplex PCR. The sample contains around 81,000 clones, roughly 80% of which appear only once. The sequence came from a person between 40 and 79 years old with oral cavity squamous cell carcinoma. The chain recombines TRBV10-3 with TRBJ2-7; 13 bases align to TRBD2. The material sequenced was PBMCs, taken before nivolumab (anti-PD-1) treatment. The CDR3 bases are TGTGCCATCAGTCTTAAAGGACTAGCGGGAGACGAGCAGTACTTC. This encodes CAISLKGLAGDEQYF.